This T cell receptor (beta chain) was captured in a study of cytomegalovirus exposure and HLA in healthy donors. Germline assignment: CDR1 MDHEN and CDR2 SYDVKM. The J segment lost 0 bases and the V segment lost 10 bases, leaving 3 bases of the junction unmatched. The CDR3 loop spans 13 amino acids. PCR amplification relied on 60 Vbeta primers (plus 13 Jbeta primers). Per the authors' pipeline: About 11 million of 80 million or so unique TCR beta chains were shared, per a later count. Sequencing was performed with immunoSEQ multiplex PCR; in TCRdb, only in-frame clones are kept and a portion is missing. V and J calls plus clone size are reproduced from that table; the DNA served to infer D and trimming. The sample yields roughly 200,000 clones, around 73% seen once. The study's findings and limits: For cytomegalovirus status, the classifier reportedly gave diagnoses with high specificity and sensitivity. Upon later analysis, TCR association rates were observed to vary by HLA locus, being highest for DRB1 and lowest for HLA-C.

Comment on this clone: Its antigen remains unknown.

Donors had nominal health at sampling but likely had unrecorded immune exposures. The material sequenced was PBMCs. The clonotype comes from a woman under 40 in good health and CMV-seronegative. J is TRBJ1-5 and V is TRBV28; 7 bases are shared with TRBD1. The CDR3 reads CATGGYSNQPQHF. The CDR3 DNA sequence: TGTGCCACAGGGGGGTATAGCAATCAGCCCCAGCATTTT.